One and the same sample provided the 21 T cell receptor beta chains below, sequenced in a study of blood T cells in healthy people across ages. Primed by a sample-barcoded 5' primer and a J-beta primer mix, a second PCR proceeded for about 7 to 11 cycles. TCRdb fed the 5' RACE reads into MiXCR, producing one record per CDR3 protein. The repertoire holds about 800,000 distinct CDR3 sequences, roughly 60% seen once, with over 20% in the top ten. Sequences were obtained from blood. The receptor source for this set is a man between 25 and 39 years old in good health.

The table lists this clonotype with a few counts. The genes are TRBV29-1 and TRBJ2-7; TRBD1 might be the D (5 bases). This CDR3 contains 13 residues. CDR1 is SQVTM, CDR2 ANQGSEA, per germline. The V and J ends lost 6 bases and 0 bases respectively, with 12 bases between them. The CDR3 DNA sequence: TGCAGCGTGGTGCACAGGAGCTCCTACGAGCAGTACTTC. This codes for CSVVHRSSYEQYF.

The CDR3 sequence is CASSFREITDTQYF. CDR3 sequence (DNA): TGCGCCAGCAGCTTCCGGGAAATCACAGATACGCAGTATTTT. The V gene is TRBV5-1, the J gene TRBJ2-3; D is possibly TRBD2 (5 bases). V gave up 2 bases and J gave up 2 bases, with 9 bases separating them. There are 14 residues in the CDR3. Per the germline V gene, CDR1 is SGHRS and CDR2 is YFSETQ.

The chain is built from TRBV3-1 and TRBJ1-1; D is unclear. Germline values: CDR1 LGHDT, CDR2 YNNKEL (reference sequence). V lost 3 bases to trimming and J lost 2 bases, with 10 bases between them. The CDR3 sequence is 14 residues long. The CDR3, as DNA: TGTGCCAGCAGCCAGATCAGAGATAACACTGAAGCTTTCTTT. Protein: CASSQIRDNTEAFF.

The sample holds a few counts of this clonotype. The chain uses TRBV7-2 and TRBJ2-7, with a tentative D call TRBD2 (6 bases). Trimming took 5 bases from V and 7 from J, leaving 21 bases between them. This CDR3 is 15 amino acids long. Germline V gene data show CDR1 as SGHTA and CDR2 as FQGNSA. The CDR3 here is CASSPPSGPGGEQYF. Written as DNA, the CDR3 is TGTGCCAGCAGCCCGCCGTCGGGCCCTGGGGGGGAGCAGTACTTC.

The J gene is TRBJ1-5, the V gene TRBV6-2 or TRBV6-3, with D possibly being TRBD1 (5 bases). V dropped 6 bases and J dropped 4 bases, with 19 bases sitting between them. The CDR3 is 16 amino acids. Germline loops: CDR1 MNHEY, CDR2 SVGEGT. As DNA, the CDR3 is TGTGCCAGCAGCATAGGACAAGGCCACCCGAATCAGCCCCAGCATTTT. Protein sequence: CASSIGQGHPNQPQHF.

The V call is TRBV3-1, the J call TRBJ2-1; TRBD2 matches at 8 bases. Germline trimming cut 1 base from V and 3 bases from J; bases unmatched to any gene: 11. The CDR3 runs to 18 residues. Per the germline V gene, CDR1 is LGHDT and CDR2 is YNNKEL (reference sequence). The CDR3 coding sequence is TGTGCCAGCAGCCAAGCTCCTCCCGGGCTAGCGGGCTACAATGAGCAGTTCTTC. As protein: CASSQAPPGLAGYNEQFF.

Concerning this clonotype itself: This sequence may be a read error, since a much larger clone differs from it by one base. The gene calls are TRBV5-1 and TRBJ2-7; 10 bases are a match to TRBD1. CDR1 is SGHRS and CDR2 is YFSETQ in the germline V gene. The CDR3 consists of 15 residues. Unmatched junction bases numbered 8, after V lost 1 base and J lost 7 bases. The CDR3, as DNA: TGCGCCAGCAGCTTGATTGGGGGACAGGGGAATGAGCAGTACTTC. Protein product: CASSLIGGQGNEQYF.

V and J are TRBV4-3 and TRBJ2-1; no definite D call. This CDR3 has 14 amino acids. Per germline, CDR1 LGHNA and CDR2 YSLEER. V lost 3 bases and J 2 bases, leaving 8 bases between the germline ends. CDR3 in DNA: TGCGCCAGCAGCCAGACTTGGCCCTACAATGAGCAGTTCTTC. As protein: CASSQTWPYNEQFF.

V is TRBV7-2 and J is TRBJ2-7; 9 nucleotides line up with TRBD1. CDR1 is SGHTA, CDR2 FQGNSA, per germline. V shed 3 bases and J 3 bases; nucleotides not matched to a gene: 6. CDR3 length equals 15 residues. In DNA form, the CDR3 reads TGTGCCAGCAGCTTTAGCCCGGGACAGGGCTACGAGCAGTACTTC. This codes for CASSFSPGQGYEQYF.

This chain connects TRBV2 to TRBJ2-4; D gene uncertain. The CDR3 has 11 residues. The germline V gene has CDR1 SNHLY and CDR2 FYNNEI. V dropped 4 bases and J dropped 13 bases, with 11 bases sitting between them. CDR3 in amino acids: CASSALRFQYF. The CDR3 bases are TGTGCCAGCAGTGCATTGCGGTTCCAGTACTTC.

The chain couples TRBV20-1 to TRBJ1-1, with a weak D call TRBD1 (5 bases). Germline assignment: CDR1 DFQATT and CDR2 SNEGSKA (reference sequence). The CDR3 runs 12 residues. V was clipped by 5 bases and J by 6 bases, with 13 bases between them. The CDR3, as DNA: TGCAGTGCTTCCCCCCCGGGGGCTGAAGCTTTCTTT. It codes for CSASPPGAEAFF.

The chain links TRBV27 to TRBJ2-1; TRBD2 matches 7 bases. Near its end, the DNA agrees better with TRBJ2-7, so the J call may be wrong. The CDR3 length is 16 residues. In germline, CDR1 is MNHEY, CDR2 SMNVEV (reference sequence). CDR3 DNA: TGTGCCAGCAGTGCCTCCGGGACTACGCGATACAATGAGCAGTACTTC. This encodes CASSASGTTRYNEQYF.

The V and J genes are TRBV29-1 and TRBJ2-7; 8 bases match TRBD2. Germline V gene lookup returns CDR1 SQVTM and CDR2 ANQGSEA. This CDR3 spans 14 amino acids. V lost 7 bases and J lost 4; bases outside the gene matches: 12. CDR3 region: CSATGGTRGYEQYF. The CDR3 DNA follows: TGCAGCGCGACGGGGGGGACAAGAGGTTACGAGCAGTACTTC.

The sample holds a few counts of this clonotype. The J gene is TRBJ2-1, the V gene TRBV2; D perhaps matches TRBD2 (6 bases). V lost 6 bases, J lost 0 bases, and 18 bases lay in between. The CDR3 runs 17 residues. The germline CDR1 and CDR2 sequences are SNHLY and FYNNEI. The chain's CDR3 is CASSRLVDGSSYNEQFF. The CDR3 DNA follows: TGTGCCAGCAGCCGTCTAGTAGACGGGAGCTCCTACAATGAGCAGTTCTTC.

This chain uses TRBV3-1 with TRBJ2-7; D is possibly TRBD2 (6 bases). Trimming left V 6 bases short and J 7 bases short, with 16 bases between. The CDR3 length is 13 residues. CDR1 and CDR2 from the germline V gene are LGHDT and YNNKEL (reference sequence). In DNA, the CDR3 is TGTGCCAGCAGTCCTCCGGGACTGGGGGAGCAGTACTTC. Translated: CASSPPGLGEQYF.

The rearrangement joins TRBV5-6 to TRBJ2-7; TRBD2 agrees at 7 bases. Trimming took 3 bases from V and 6 from J; bases not matched to a gene: 9. CDR3 size: 14 residues. CDR1 is SGHDT and CDR2 is YYEEEE in the germline V gene. In nucleotides, the CDR3 is TGTGCCAGCAGCTCCGGGACTACCCTGCCCGAGCAGTACTTC. Residues: CASSSGTTLPEQYF.

CDR3 in amino acids: CASSGGTEVAFF. CDR3 nucleotide sequence: TGCGCCAGCAGCGGAGGGACCGAAGTAGCTTTCTTT. The chain employs TRBV5-1 and TRBJ1-1; maybe TRBD1 (5 bases). This CDR3 has 12 residues. The germline gives CDR1 SGHRS, CDR2 YFSETQ. The germline V and J ends were trimmed by 4 bases and 10 bases, with 14 bases remaining between them.

This clonotype has more than one count but fewer than ten. The chain carries TRBV29-1 and TRBJ1-2, with 8 bases identical to TRBD1. Germline V gene sequence: CDR1 SQVTM, CDR2 ANQGSEA. This CDR3 is 14 amino acids long. V was pared by 1 base and J by 4 bases, with 5 bases of the junction left unmatched. CDR3 residues: CSVEAGGTLYGYTF. The CDR3 nucleotides are TGCAGCGTTGAAGCAGGGGGCACCCTCTATGGCTACACCTTC.

This clonotype came up a few times. V gene TRBV29-1 combines with J gene TRBJ1-2; D remains ambiguous. V lost 3 bases and J 4 bases, leaving 6 bases between the germline ends. This CDR3 spans 11 amino acids. Germline CDR1 and CDR2: SQVTM and ANQGSEA. The CDR3 is CSVESVYGYTF. The CDR3 DNA reads as TGCAGCGTTGAGAGTGTCTATGGCTACACCTTC.

This clonotype occurred once. The genes are TRBV6-5 and TRBJ2-3; D remains ambiguous. The V end was cut by 6 bases, the J end by 0 bases, with 16 bases between. The CDR3 runs 16 residues. The germline V gene encodes CDR1 MNHEY and CDR2 SVGAGI. CDR3 sequence (DNA): TGTGCCAGCAGCCCCCTCCAGTTCTCTAGCACAGATACGCAGTATTTT. It is translated as CASSPLQFSSTDTQYF.

The V and J genes are TRBV15 and TRBJ2-7; no reliable D call. Germline V lookup: CDR1 LNHNV, CDR2 YYDKDF (reference sequence). The length of the CDR3 is 16 residues. The V gene lost 0 bases and the J gene lost 1 base, with 13 bases spanning the gap. This chain's CDR3 is CATSRDRTIRSYEQYF. The CDR3 DNA is TGTGCCACCAGCAGAGATAGGACGATAAGGTCCTACGAGCAGTACTTC.